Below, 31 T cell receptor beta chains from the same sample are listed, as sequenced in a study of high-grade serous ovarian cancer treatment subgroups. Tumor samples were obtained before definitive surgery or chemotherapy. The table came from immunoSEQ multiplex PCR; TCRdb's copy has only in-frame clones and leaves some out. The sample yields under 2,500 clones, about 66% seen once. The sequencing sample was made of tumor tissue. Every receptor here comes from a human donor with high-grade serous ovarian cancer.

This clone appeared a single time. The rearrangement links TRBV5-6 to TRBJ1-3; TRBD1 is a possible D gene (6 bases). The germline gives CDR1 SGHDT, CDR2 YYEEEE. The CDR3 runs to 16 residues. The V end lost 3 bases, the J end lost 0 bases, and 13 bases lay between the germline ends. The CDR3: CASSYPDSSSGNTIYF. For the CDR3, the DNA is TGTGCCAGCAGCTACCCGGACAGCAGCTCTGGAAACACCATATATTTT.

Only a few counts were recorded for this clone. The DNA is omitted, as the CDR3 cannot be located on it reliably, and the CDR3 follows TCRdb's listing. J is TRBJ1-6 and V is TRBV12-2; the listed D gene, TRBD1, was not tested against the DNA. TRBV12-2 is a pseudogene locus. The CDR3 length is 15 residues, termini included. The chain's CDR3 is CASRFGTGSGSPLHF.

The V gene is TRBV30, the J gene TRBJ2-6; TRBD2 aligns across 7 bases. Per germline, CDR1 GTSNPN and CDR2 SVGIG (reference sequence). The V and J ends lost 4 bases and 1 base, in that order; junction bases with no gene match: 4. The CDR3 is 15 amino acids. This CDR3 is CAWNGAGSGANVLTF. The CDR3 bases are TGTGCCTGGAATGGAGCGGGATCTGGGGCCAACGTCCTGACTTTC.

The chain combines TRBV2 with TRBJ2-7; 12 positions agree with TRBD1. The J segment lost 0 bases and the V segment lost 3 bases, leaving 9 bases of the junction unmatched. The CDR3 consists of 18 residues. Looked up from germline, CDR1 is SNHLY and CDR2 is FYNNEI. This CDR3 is CASSDLPGQGALSYEQYF. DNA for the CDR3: TGTGCCAGCAGTGACCTACCGGGACAGGGGGCACTCTCCTACGAGCAGTACTTC.

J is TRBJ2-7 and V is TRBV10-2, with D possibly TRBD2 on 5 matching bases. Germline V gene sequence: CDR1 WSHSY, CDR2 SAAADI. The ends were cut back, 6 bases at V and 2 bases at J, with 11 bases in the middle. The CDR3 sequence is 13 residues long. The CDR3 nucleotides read TGCGCCAGCAGAGCCGAGGGCACCTACGAGCAGTACTTC. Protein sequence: CASRAEGTYEQYF.

CDR3 DNA: TGTGCCAGCAGCTTGGCCGCGGCTGGGTCTGGGTTCAATGAGCAGTTCTTC. It yields the protein CASSLAAAGSGFNEQFF. V usage is TRBV5-4 and J usage is TRBJ2-1; D call uncertain. Per germline, CDR1 SGHNT and CDR2 YYREEE (reference sequence). This CDR3 comprises 17 residues. Trimming took 0 bases from V and 6 from J, leaving 19 bases between them.

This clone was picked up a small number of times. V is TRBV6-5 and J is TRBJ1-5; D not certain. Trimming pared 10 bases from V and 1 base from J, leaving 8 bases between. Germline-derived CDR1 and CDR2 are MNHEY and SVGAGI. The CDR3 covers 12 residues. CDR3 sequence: CATGISNQPQHF. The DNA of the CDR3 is TGTGCCACCGGTATCAGCAATCAGCCCCAGCATTTT.

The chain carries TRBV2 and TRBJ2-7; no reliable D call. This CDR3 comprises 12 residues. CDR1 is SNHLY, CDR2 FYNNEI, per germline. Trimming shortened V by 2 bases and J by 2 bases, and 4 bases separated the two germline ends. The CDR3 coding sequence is TGTGCCAGCAGTGAACAGGCCTACGAGCAGTACTTC. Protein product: CASSEQAYEQYF. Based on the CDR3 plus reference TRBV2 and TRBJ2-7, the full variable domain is EPEVTQTPSHQVTQMGQEVILRCVPISNHLYFYWYRQILGQKVEFLVSFYNNEISEKSEIFDDQFSVERPDGSNFTLKIRSTKLEDSAMYFCASSEQAYEQYFGPGTRLTVT.

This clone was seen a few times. The CDR3 is CASNGAGTYEQFF. DNA for the CDR3: TGCGCCAGCAACGGTGCAGGGACTTATGAGCAGTTCTTC. The gene calls are TRBV10-2 and TRBJ2-1, with a possible D match to TRBD2 (6 bases). CDR3 length: 13 amino acids. V lost 7 bases and J 8 bases, leaving 15 bases between the germline ends. Looked up from germline, CDR1 is WSHSY and CDR2 is SAAADI.

CDR3 residues: CASSWGETGGYTF. CDR3 nucleotides: TGTGCCAGCAGTTGGGGGGAGACGGGAGGCTACACCTTC. The V call is TRBV7-4, the J call TRBJ1-2, with D possibly matching TRBD1 (5 bases). The V gene's germline CDR1 is SGHVT and CDR2 SQSDAQ. Trimming removed 6 bases from V and 8 bases from J, with 16 bases in between. CDR3 length: 13 residues.

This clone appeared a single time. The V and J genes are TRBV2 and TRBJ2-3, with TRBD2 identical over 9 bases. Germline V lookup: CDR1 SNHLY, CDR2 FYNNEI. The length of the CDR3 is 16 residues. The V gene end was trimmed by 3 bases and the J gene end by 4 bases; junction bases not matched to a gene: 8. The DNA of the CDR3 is TGTGCCAGCAGTGAGTTAGCGGGAGCGGAGGCAGATACGCAGTATTTT. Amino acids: CASSELAGAEADTQYF.

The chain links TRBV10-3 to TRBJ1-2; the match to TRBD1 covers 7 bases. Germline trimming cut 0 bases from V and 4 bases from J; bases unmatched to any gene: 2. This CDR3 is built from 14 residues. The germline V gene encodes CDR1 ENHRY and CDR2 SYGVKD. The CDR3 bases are TGTGCCATCAGTGAGTCGGGGGACAGCTATGGCTACACCTTC. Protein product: CAISESGDSYGYTF.

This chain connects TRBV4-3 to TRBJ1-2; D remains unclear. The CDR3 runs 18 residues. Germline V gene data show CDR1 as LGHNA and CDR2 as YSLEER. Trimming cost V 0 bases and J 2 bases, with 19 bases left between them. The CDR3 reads CASSQDLSVGNGNYGYTF. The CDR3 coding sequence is TGCGCCAGCAGCCAAGATCTTAGTGTAGGGAATGGGAACTATGGCTACACCTTC.

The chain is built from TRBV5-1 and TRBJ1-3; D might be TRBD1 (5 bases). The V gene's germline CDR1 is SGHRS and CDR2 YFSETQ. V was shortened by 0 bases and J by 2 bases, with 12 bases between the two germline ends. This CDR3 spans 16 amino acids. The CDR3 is CASSLELGGAGNTIYF. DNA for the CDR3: TGCGCCAGCAGCTTGGAATTAGGAGGGGCTGGAAACACCATATATTTT. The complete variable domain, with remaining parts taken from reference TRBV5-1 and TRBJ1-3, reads KAGVTQTPRYLIKTRGQQVTLSCSPISGHRSVSWYQQTPGQGLQFLFEYFSETQRNKGNFPGRFSGRQFSNSRSEMNVSTLELGDSALYLCASSLELGGAGNTIYFGEGSWLTVV.

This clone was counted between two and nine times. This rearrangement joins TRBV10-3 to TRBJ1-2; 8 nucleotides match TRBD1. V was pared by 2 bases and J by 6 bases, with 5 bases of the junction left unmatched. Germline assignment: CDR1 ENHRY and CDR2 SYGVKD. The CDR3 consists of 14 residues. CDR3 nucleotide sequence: TGTGCCATCAGTGAGAAGGGACAGGTCGATGGCTACACCTTC. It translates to CAISEKGQVDGYTF.

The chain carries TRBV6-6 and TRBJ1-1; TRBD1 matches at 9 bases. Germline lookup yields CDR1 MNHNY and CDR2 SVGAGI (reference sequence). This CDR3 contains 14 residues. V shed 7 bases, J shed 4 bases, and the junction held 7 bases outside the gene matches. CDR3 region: CASKDRGVITEAFF. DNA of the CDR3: TGTGCCAGCAAAGACAGGGGGGTAATCACTGAAGCTTTCTTT.

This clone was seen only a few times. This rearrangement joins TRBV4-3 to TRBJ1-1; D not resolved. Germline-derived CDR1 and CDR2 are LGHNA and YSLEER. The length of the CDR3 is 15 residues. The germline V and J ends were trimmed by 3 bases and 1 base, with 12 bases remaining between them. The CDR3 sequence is CASSQEGLGNTEAFF. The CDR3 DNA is TGCGCCAGCAGCCAGGAGGGCCTAGGGAACACTGAAGCTTTCTTT.

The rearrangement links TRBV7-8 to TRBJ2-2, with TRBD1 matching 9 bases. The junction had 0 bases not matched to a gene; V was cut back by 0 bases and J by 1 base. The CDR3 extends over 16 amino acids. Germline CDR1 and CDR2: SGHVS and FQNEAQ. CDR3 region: CASSLAGQGNTGELFF. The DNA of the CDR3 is TGTGCCAGCAGCTTAGCGGGACAGGGGAACACCGGGGAGCTGTTTTTT.

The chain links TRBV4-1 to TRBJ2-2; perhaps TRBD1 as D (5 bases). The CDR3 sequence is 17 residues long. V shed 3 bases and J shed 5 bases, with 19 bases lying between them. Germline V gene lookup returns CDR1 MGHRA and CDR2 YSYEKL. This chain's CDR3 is CASSHTTGVFRTGELFF. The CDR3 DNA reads TGCGCCAGCAGCCACACTACAGGAGTCTTCAGGACCGGGGAGCTGTTTTTT.

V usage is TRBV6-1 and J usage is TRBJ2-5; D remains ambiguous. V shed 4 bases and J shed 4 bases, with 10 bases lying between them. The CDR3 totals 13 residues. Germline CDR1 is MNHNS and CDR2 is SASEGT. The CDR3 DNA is TGTGCCAGCAGTGTTAGCAGGTCAGAGACCCAGTACTTC. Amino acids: CASSVSRSETQYF.

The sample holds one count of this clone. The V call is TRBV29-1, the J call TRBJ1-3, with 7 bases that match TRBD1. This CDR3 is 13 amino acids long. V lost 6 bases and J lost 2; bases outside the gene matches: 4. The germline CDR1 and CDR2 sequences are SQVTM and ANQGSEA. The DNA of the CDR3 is TGCAGCGTGATGCAGGGGGCTGGAAACACCATATATTTT. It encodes CSVMQGAGNTIYF.

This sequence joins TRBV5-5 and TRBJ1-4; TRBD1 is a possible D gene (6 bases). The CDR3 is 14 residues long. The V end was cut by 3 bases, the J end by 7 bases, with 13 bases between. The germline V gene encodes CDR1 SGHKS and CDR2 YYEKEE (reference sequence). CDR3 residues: CASSSQGRSEKLFF. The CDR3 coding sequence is TGTGCCAGCAGCTCACAGGGCAGGAGTGAAAAACTGTTTTTT.

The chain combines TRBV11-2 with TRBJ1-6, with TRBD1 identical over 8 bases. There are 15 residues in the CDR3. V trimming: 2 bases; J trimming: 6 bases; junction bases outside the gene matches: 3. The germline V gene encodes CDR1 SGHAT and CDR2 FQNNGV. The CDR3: CASSLRTGSNSPLHF. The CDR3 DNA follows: TGTGCCAGCAGCTTAAGGACAGGGAGTAATTCACCCCTCCACTTT. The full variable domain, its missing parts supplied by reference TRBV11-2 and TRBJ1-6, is EAGVAQSPRYKIIEKRQSVAFWCNPISGHATLYWYQQILGQGPKLLIQFQNNGVVDDSQLPKDRFSAERLKGVDSTLKIQPAKLEDSAVYLCASSLRTGSNSPLHFGNGTRLTVT.

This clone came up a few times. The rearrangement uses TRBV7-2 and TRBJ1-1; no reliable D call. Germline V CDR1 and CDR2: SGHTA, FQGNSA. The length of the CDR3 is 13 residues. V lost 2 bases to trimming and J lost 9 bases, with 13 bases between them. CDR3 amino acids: CASSLLGRLKAFF. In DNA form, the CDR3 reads TGTGCCAGCAGCTTATTAGGGAGACTTAAAGCTTTCTTT.

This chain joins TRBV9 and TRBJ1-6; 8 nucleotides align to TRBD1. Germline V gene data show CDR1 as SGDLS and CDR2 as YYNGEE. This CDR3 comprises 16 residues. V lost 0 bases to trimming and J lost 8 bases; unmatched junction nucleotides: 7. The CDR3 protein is CASSVETGANYSPLHF. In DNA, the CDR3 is TGTGCCAGCAGCGTAGAGACAGGGGCCAACTATTCACCCCTCCACTTT.

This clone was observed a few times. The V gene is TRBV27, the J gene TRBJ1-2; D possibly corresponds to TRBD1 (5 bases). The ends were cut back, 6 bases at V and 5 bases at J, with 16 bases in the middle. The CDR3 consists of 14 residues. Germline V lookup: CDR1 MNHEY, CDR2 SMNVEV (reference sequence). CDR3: CASRSQVPIYGYTF. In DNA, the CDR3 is TGTGCCAGCAGATCACAGGTCCCCATTTATGGCTACACCTTC.

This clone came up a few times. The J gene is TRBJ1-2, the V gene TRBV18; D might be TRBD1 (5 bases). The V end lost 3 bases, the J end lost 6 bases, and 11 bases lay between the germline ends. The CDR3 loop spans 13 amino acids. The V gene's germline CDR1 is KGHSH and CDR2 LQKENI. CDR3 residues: CASSPRRDNGYTF. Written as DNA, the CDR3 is TGTGCCAGCTCACCCCGCAGGGATAATGGCTACACCTTC. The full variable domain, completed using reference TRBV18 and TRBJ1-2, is NAGVMQNPRHLVRRRGQEARLRCSPMKGHSHVYWYRQLPEEGLKFMVYLQKENIIDESGMPKERFSAEFPKEGPSILRIQQVVRGDSAAYFCASSPRRDNGYTFGSGTRLTVV.

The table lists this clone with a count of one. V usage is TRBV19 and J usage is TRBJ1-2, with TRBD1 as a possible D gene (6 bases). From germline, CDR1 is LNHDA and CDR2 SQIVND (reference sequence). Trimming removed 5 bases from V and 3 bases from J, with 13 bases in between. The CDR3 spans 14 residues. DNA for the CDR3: TGTGCCAGTAGTTCGGGGGACACCCACTATGGCTACACCTTC. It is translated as CASSSGDTHYGYTF.

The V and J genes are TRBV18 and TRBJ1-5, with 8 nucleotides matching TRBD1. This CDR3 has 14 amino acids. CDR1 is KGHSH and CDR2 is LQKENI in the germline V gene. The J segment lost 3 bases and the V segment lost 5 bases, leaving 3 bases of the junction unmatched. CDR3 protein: CASSLGQVNQPQHF. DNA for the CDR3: TGTGCCAGCTCATTGGGACAGGTCAATCAGCCCCAGCATTTT.

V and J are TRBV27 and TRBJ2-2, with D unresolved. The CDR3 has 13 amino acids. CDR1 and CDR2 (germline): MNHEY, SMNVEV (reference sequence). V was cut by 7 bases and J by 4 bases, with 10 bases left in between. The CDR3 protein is CASNSGFTGELFF. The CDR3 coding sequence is TGTGCCAGCAATTCAGGTTTCACCGGGGAGCTGTTTTTT.

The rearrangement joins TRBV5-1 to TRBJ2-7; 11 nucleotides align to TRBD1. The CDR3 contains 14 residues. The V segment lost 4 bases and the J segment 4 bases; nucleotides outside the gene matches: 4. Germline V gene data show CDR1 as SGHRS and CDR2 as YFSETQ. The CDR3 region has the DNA TGCGCCAGCAGCATCGGACAGGGGGCTTACGAGCAGTACTTC. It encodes CASSIGQGAYEQYF.